What follows are 8 T cell receptor beta chains derived from one specimen sequenced in a study of vaccination and CD4 T cells after COVID-19. Treatment: approximately 9-day PBMC culture with coronavirus spike peptide pools or control peptides (ViraFEST assay). What these receptors recognize is not known. Sequencing of cultured CD4+ T cell DNA used the Oncomine TCR Beta short-read assay. TCRdb reanalysed the PCR reads using MiXCR and keeps one entry per CDR3 protein. The repertoire consists of about 11,000 distinct CDR3 sequences, with under 30% occurring once and the leading ten covering around 22%. Sample: cultured CD4+ T cells from blood. The source of these receptors is a human donor with COVID-19.

The J gene is TRBJ2-3, the V gene TRBV15; D remains ambiguous. V was clipped by 0 bases and J by 0 bases, with 7 bases between them. The CDR3 contains 15 residues. The germline CDR1 and CDR2 sequences are LNHNV and YYDKDF (reference sequence). CDR3 amino acids: CATSRDAVSTDTQYF. CDR3 in DNA: TGTGCCACCAGCAGAGATGCGGTTAGCACAGATACGCAGTATTTT. Full variable domain (remainder filled in from reference TRBV15 and TRBJ2-3): DAMVIQNPRYQVTQFGKPVTLSCSQTLNHNVMYWYQQKSSQAPKLLFHYYDKDFNNEADTPDNFQSRRPNTSFCFLDIRSPGLGDTAMYLCATSRDAVSTDTQYFGPGTRLTVL.

This clonotype qualifies as medium-sized. The rearrangement uses TRBV24-1 and TRBJ1-2; no clear D. The V end was cut by 4 bases, the J end by 4 bases, with 12 bases between. The CDR3 is made up of 14 amino acids. Germline CDR1 reads KGHDR; CDR2 reads SFDVKD. The CDR3 loop reads CATSDVNTPYGYTF. The CDR3, as DNA: TGTGCCACCAGTGACGTGAACACCCCCTATGGCTACACCTTC.

This clonotype was detected only once. This chain uses TRBV9 with TRBJ2-3; 7 bases are a match to TRBD2. The CDR3 sequence is 14 residues long. J lost 5 bases, V lost 3 bases, and 6 bases had no gene match. CDR1 is SGDLS and CDR2 is YYNGEE in the germline V gene. CDR3 bases: TGTGCCAGCAGCGCAGGACTAGTCGGAGATACGCAGTATTTT. Translated: CASSAGLVGDTQYF.

This clonotype was observed a handful of times. This chain uses TRBV6-1 with TRBJ1-1; the match to TRBD1 covers 9 bases. This CDR3 is 16 amino acids long. CDR1 MNHNS and CDR2 SASEGT come from the germline V gene. Trimming cost V 3 bases and J 0 bases; bases outside gene matches: 5. CDR3 in amino acids: CASSDGTGLMNTEAFF. The CDR3 DNA reads as TGTGCCAGCAGTGACGGGACAGGGCTTATGAACACTGAAGCTTTCTTT.

This chain connects TRBV7-9 to TRBJ1-6, with D hard to call. Deletions cut 4 bases from V and 4 bases from J, with 8 bases between. Germline lookup yields CDR1 SEHNR and CDR2 FQNEAQ (reference sequence). This CDR3 comprises 14 residues. CDR3 bases: TGTGCCAGCAGCTCCGAACAGTATAATTCACCCCTCCACTTT. Protein product: CASSSEQYNSPLHF.

V is TRBV5-1 and J is TRBJ2-5, with D perhaps matching TRBD1 (6 bases). The CDR3 sequence is 14 residues long. Germline V CDR1 and CDR2: SGHRS, YFSETQ. The V end was cut by 0 bases, the J end by 2 bases, with 8 bases between. The CDR3 loop reads CASSLGQGQETQYF. In DNA, the CDR3 is TGCGCCAGCAGCTTGGGGCAGGGGCAAGAGACCCAGTACTTC.

The sample holds one count of this clonotype. The chain uses TRBV28 and TRBJ2-7; possibly TRBD1 for D (6 bases). V gave up 3 bases and J gave up 5 bases, with 11 bases separating them. From germline, CDR1 is MDHEN and CDR2 SYDVKM. The CDR3 is 13 amino acids. For the CDR3, the DNA is TGTGCCAGCAGTTTTACACAGGGAAACGAGCAGTACTTC. Translated, it gives CASSFTQGNEQYF.

The CDR3 here is CASSEGRAGYTF. CDR3 sequence (DNA): TGTGCCAGCAGTGAGGGTCGGGCGGGCTACACCTTC. This chain connects TRBV2 to TRBJ1-2; D not resolved. The CDR3 has 12 residues. Trimming took off 3 bases at V and 8 bases at J, with 10 bases between the two ends. CDR1 and CDR2 (germline): SNHLY, FYNNEI.